The T cell receptor beta chain described here comes from a study of shared clonotypes between healthy human individuals. Turning to the study itself: CD4 naive and memory got three plates each, CD8 naive two, CD8 memory one.

In germline, CDR1 is SQVTM, CDR2 ANQGSEA. The CDR3 is 15 residues long. V was pared by 8 bases and J by 2 bases, with 19 bases between. Only CD45RO-negative cells positively selected for CCR7 counted as naive CD8 cells, so terminally differentiated effector memory CD45RA+ cells were excluded. The authors distributed each subset's genomic DNA evenly over several immunoSEQ plates. Replicate PCRs from sorted subsets contained roughly 200 ng DNA, which is some 32,000 T cell genomes. Here immunoSEQ multiplex PCR was the method, and the copy in TCRdb shows in-frame clones only, minus some. The sample lists around 2,000,000 clones; approximately 94% were seen once. Points from the study as a whole: A reduction in generation probabilities was seen for non-shared clonotypes relative to those shared by all four donors.

About this clone itself: Its antigen is unidentified.

This chain connects TRBV29-1 to TRBJ2-1; D may be TRBD1 (6 bases). This TCR was sampled from a man aged 18-30 years in good health. The sequenced material came from naive CD8+ T cells sorted from blood. The CDR3 nucleotides read TGCAGCATTCCGGGGCAGGCAGGGGCCTACAATGAGCAGTTCTTC. Translated: CSIPGQAGAYNEQFF.